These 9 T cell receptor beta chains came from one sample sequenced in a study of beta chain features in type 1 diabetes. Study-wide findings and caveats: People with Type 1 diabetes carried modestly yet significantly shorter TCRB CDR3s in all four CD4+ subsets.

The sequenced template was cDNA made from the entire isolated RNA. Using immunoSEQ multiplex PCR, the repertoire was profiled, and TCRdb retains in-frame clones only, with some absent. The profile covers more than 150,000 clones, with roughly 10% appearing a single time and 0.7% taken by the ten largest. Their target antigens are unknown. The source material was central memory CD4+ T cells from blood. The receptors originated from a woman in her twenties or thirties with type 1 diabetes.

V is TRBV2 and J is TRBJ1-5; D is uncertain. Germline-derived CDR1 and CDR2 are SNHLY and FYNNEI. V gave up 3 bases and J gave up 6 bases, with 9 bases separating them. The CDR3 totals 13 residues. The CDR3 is CASSDWGGQPQHF. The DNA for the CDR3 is TGTGCCAGCAGTGACTGGGGAGGTCAGCCCCAGCATTTT.

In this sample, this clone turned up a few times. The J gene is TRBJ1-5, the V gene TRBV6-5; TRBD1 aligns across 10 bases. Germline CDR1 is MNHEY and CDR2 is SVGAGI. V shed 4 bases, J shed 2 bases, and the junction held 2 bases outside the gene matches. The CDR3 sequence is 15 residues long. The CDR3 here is CASSWDRGGNQPQHF. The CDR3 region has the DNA TGTGCCAGCAGTTGGGACAGGGGAGGCAATCAGCCCCAGCATTTT.

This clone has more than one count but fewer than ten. CDR3 coding DNA: TGTGCCTGGAACTCAAAACAGGGTACCTACGAGCAGTACTTC. It specifies CAWNSKQGTYEQYF. The V gene is TRBV30, the J gene TRBJ2-7; possible D gene TRBD1, 6 bases. V was trimmed by 4 bases and J by 2 bases, leaving 15 bases between them. The CDR3 contains 14 residues. Germline values: CDR1 GTSNPN, CDR2 SVGIG (reference sequence).

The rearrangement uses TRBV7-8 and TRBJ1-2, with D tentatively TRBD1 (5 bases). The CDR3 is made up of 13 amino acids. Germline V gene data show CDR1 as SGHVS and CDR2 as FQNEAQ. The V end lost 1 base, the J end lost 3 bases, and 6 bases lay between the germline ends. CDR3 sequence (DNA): TGTGCCAGCAGCTTAGGGACATACTATGGCTACACCTTC. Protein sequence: CASSLGTYYGYTF.

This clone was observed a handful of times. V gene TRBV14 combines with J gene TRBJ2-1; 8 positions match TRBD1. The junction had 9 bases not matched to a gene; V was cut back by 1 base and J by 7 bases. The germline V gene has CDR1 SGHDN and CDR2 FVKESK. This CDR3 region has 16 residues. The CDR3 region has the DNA TGTGCCAGCAGCCAAGGGGACAGGCCGCTTAGGAATGAGCAGTTCTTC. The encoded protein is CASSQGDRPLRNEQFF.

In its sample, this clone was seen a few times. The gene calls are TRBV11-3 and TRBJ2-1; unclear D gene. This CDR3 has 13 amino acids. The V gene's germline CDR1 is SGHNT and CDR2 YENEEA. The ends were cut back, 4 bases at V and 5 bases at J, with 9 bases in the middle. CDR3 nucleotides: TGTGCCAGCAGCTCCATTAGTAACAATGAGCAGTTCTTC. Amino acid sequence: CASSSISNNEQFF. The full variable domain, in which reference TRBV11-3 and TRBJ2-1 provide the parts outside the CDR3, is EAGVVQSPRYKIIEKKQPVAFWCNPISGHNTLYWYLQNLGQGPELLIRYENEEAVDDSQLPKDRFSAERLKGVDSTLKIQPAELGDSAVYLCASSSISNNEQFFGPGTRLTVL.

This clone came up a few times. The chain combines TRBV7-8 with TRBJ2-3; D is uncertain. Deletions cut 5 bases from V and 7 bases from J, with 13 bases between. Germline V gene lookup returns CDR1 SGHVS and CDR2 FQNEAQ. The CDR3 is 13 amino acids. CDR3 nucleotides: TGTGCCAGCAGCCCTATCCTGTCGAATACGCAGTATTTT. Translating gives CASSPILSNTQYF.

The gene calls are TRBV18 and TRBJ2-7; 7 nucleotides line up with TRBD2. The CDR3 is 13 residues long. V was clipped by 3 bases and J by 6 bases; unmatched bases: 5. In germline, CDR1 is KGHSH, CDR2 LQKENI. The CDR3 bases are TGTGCCAGCTCACCTTTCAGGGAGGGCGAGCAGTACTTC. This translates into CASSPFREGEQYF.

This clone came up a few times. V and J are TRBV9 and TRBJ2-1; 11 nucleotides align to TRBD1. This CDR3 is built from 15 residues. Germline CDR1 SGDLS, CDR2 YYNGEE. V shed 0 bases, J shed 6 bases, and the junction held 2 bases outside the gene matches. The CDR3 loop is CASSVGGTGGNEQFF. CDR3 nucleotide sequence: TGTGCCAGCAGCGTAGGAGGGACAGGGGGCAATGAGCAGTTCTTC. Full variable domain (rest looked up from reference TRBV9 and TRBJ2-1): DSGVTQTPKHLITATGQRVTLRCSPRSGDLSVYWYQQSLDQGLQFLIQYYNGEERAKGNILERFSAQQFPDLHSELNLSSLELGDSALYFCASSVGGTGGNEQFFGPGTRLTVL.